A single sample gave rise to the 7 T cell receptor beta chains below, sequenced in a study of PD-1 blockade in mismatch repair-deficient tumors. Generated by immunoSEQ multiplex PCR, the TCRdb table keeps only in-frame clones and is missing some. The sample includes about 79,000 clones, 65% to 85% seen only once; the top ten take 5% to 7%. Sequencing was performed on peripheral blood, taken 44 weeks after starting pembrolizumab. These receptors were obtained from an adult with mismatch repair-deficient cancer.

The rearrangement links TRBV27 to TRBJ1-1, with TRBD1 as a possible D gene (5 bases). Germline values: CDR1 MNHEY, CDR2 SMNVEV (reference sequence). The CDR3 consists of 14 residues. The V end was cut by 5 bases, the J end by 4 bases, with 14 bases between. The CDR3 DNA reads TGTGCCAGCAGTCCCGGGACTAGGGTCACTGAAGCTTTCTTT. Translation: CASSPGTRVTEAFF.

The chain employs TRBV27 and TRBJ2-7; D not certain. The V gene's germline CDR1 is MNHEY and CDR2 SMNVEV (reference sequence). Trimming cost V 2 bases and J 0 bases, with 8 bases left between them. The CDR3 consists of 14 residues. CDR3 in DNA: TGTGCCAGCAGTTTAGCCTGGGACTCCTACGAGCAGTACTTC. Translated, it gives CASSLAWDSYEQYF.

The chain joins TRBV5-6 to TRBJ2-6, with 8 bases that match TRBD2. This CDR3 has 19 residues. Trimming took 0 bases from V and 0 from J; bases not matched to a gene: 8. Germline V gene sequence: CDR1 SGHDT, CDR2 YYEEEE. CDR3 in DNA: TGTGCCAGCAGCTTGGTTAGCCTAGCGGGCTACTCTGGGGCCAACGTCCTGACTTTC. This gives the protein CASSLVSLAGYSGANVLTF.

This clone was observed a handful of times. The V and J genes are TRBV29-1 and TRBJ1-1, with no clear D. CDR3 size: 10 residues. The germline gives CDR1 SQVTM, CDR2 ANQGSEA. Trimming took 4 bases from V and 4 from J, leaving 4 bases between them. CDR3 protein: CSVVFTEAFF. Here the CDR3 DNA reads TGCAGCGTTGTTTTCACTGAAGCTTTCTTT.

The chain employs TRBV9 and TRBJ2-1, with a tentative D call TRBD2 (6 bases). Germline CDR1 and CDR2: SGDLS and YYNGEE. V was shortened by 0 bases and J by 0 bases, with 10 bases between the two germline ends. This CDR3 region has 16 residues. CDR3 nucleotide sequence: TGTGCCAGCAGCGTAGTTAGCGGAAGCTCCTACAATGAGCAGTTCTTC. Protein: CASSVVSGSSYNEQFF. Complete variable domain (other parts from reference TRBV9 and TRBJ2-1): DSGVTQTPKHLITATGQRVTLRCSPRSGDLSVYWYQQSLDQGLQFLIQYYNGEERAKGNILERFSAQQFPDLHSELNLSSLELGDSALYFCASSVVSGSSYNEQFFGPGTRLTVL.

This sequence joins TRBV18 and TRBJ2-5; 8 bases line up with TRBD1. Germline assignment: CDR1 KGHSH and CDR2 LQKENI. This CDR3 is 17 amino acids long. J lost 2 bases, V lost 3 bases, and 11 bases had no gene match. The CDR3 DNA sequence: TGTGCCAGCTCACCCAACACAGGGGGATTTGGGCAAGAGACCCAGTACTTC. Residues: CASSPNTGGFGQETQYF.

The chain combines TRBV14 with TRBJ2-5, with D perhaps TRBD1 (6 bases). V lost 3 bases and J lost 4, with 18 bases in between. The germline CDR1 and CDR2 sequences are SGHDN and FVKESK. The CDR3 is made up of 16 amino acids. CDR3: CASSHVLLGHRETQYF. The CDR3 coding sequence is TGTGCCAGCAGCCATGTGCTTTTGGGACATCGAGAGACCCAGTACTTC.